Following are 25 T cell receptor beta chains from one sample sequenced in a study of T cell repertoires in cytomegalovirus infection. TCRdb re-called the reads through MiXCR, storing one row per CDR3 protein. The sample yields 110,000 to 150,000 distinct CDR3 sequences, about 32% seen once. Their cognate antigens are unknown. The sequencing used CD8+ T cells from cultured PBMCs, collected from culture after CMV antigen stimulation. The receptors shown here come from a human donor in good health (CMV status not recorded). Some clones in this sample may be carry-over from other donors' samples.

The chain is built from TRBV27 and TRBJ1-1; D may be TRBD1 (5 bases). The CDR3 sequence is 13 residues long. With 2 bases removed from V and 4 bases from J, the gap between germline ends came to 8 bases. From germline, CDR1 is MNHEY and CDR2 SMNVEV (reference sequence). The CDR3 region is CASSLRGFTEAFF. The CDR3 DNA reads TGTGCCAGCAGTTTACGGGGGTTCACTGAAGCTTTCTTT.

The gene calls are TRBV5-6 and TRBJ2-7; no firm D call. In germline, CDR1 is SGHDT, CDR2 YYEEEE. The ends were cut back, 3 bases at V and 1 base at J, with 5 bases in the middle. The CDR3 has 12 amino acids. The CDR3 DNA reads TGTGCCAGCAGCTATTTTTCCTACGAGCAGTACTTC. It specifies CASSYFSYEQYF. The full variable domain, in which reference TRBV5-6 and TRBJ2-7 provide the parts outside the CDR3, is DAGVTQSPTHLIKTRGQQVTLRCSPKSGHDTVSWYQQALGQGPQFIFQYYEEEERQRGNFPDRFSGHQFPNYSSELNVNALLLGDSALYLCASSYFSYEQYFGPGTRLTVT.

The chain couples TRBV12-3 or TRBV12-4 to TRBJ2-2; 13 bases align to TRBD2. The CDR3 runs to 18 residues. The V gene end was trimmed by 5 bases and the J gene end by 1 base; junction bases not matched to a gene: 7. CDR3 protein: CASSPDRTSGGNTGELFF. The CDR3 nucleotides are TGTGCCAGCAGTCCCGATCGGACTAGCGGGGGGAACACCGGGGAGCTGTTTTTT.

The V and J genes are TRBV6-5 and TRBJ2-1, with 12 positions matching TRBD2. The V and J ends lost 6 bases and 6 bases, in that order; junction bases with no gene match: 12. The germline V gene encodes CDR1 MNHEY and CDR2 SVGAGI. The CDR3 sequence is 17 residues long. The CDR3 reads CASRSTSGGPPGNEQFF. CDR3 DNA: TGTGCCAGCAGATCTACTAGCGGGGGGCCCCCGGGCAATGAGCAGTTCTTC.

Concerning this clonotype itself: This clone may be a read error of a much larger clone one base away. The chain recombines TRBV6-2 or TRBV6-3 with TRBJ2-2, with 10 bases lining up with TRBD1. This CDR3 comprises 16 residues. CDR1 is MNHEY, CDR2 SVGEGT, per germline. Here the CDR3 DNA reads TGTGCCAGCAGTTTTTCCGGGACAGGGGTGTCCGGGGAGCTGTCTTTT. As protein: CASSFSGTGVSGELSF.

This clonotype was seen more than once but under ten times. The J gene is TRBJ2-1, the V gene TRBV24-1, with D tentatively TRBD1 or TRBD2 (5 bases each). From germline, CDR1 is KGHDR and CDR2 SFDVKD. CDR3 length: 13 amino acids. Trimming pared 8 bases from V and 6 bases from J, leaving 13 bases between. Here the CDR3 DNA reads TGTGCCACCACGGGACCGGGGAGCAATGAGCAGTTCTTC. Translation gives CATTGPGSNEQFF.

The V and J genes are TRBV12-3 or TRBV12-4 and TRBJ2-2; no firm D call. V gave up 3 bases and J gave up 2 bases, with 10 bases separating them. This CDR3 spans 15 amino acids. Here the CDR3 reads CASSFFAKNTGELFF. As DNA, the CDR3 is TGTGCCAGCAGTTTTTTTGCCAAAAACACCGGGGAGCTGTTTTTT.

The CDR3 DNA sequence: TGTGCCAGCAGTGAAGCAACAACCCTATCTGCCTACACCTTC. It is translated as CASSEATTLSAYTF. This chain uses TRBV6-1 with TRBJ1-2; D is unclear. The germline gives CDR1 MNHNS, CDR2 SASEGT. V shed 0 bases and J shed 10 bases, with 15 bases lying between them. This CDR3 is 14 amino acids long.

V usage is TRBV19 and J usage is TRBJ2-1; D might be TRBD2 (5 bases). The V and J ends lost 6 bases and 4 bases respectively, with 10 bases between them. CDR1 is LNHDA and CDR2 is SQIVND in the germline V gene (reference sequence). This CDR3 has 13 amino acids. CDR3 bases: TGTGCCAGTAGCCGTGGACTGTACAATGAGCAGTTCTTC. It is translated as CASSRGLYNEQFF.

The gene calls are TRBV4-1 and TRBJ2-7; 8 nucleotides align to TRBD1. Per the germline V gene, CDR1 is MGHRA and CDR2 is YSYEKL. Germline trimming cut 1 base from V and 6 bases from J; bases unmatched to any gene: 5. CDR3 length: 14 amino acids. The CDR3 loop reads CASSQGQGAAEQYF. The DNA for the CDR3 is TGCGCCAGCAGCCAAGGGCAGGGGGCGGCCGAGCAGTACTTC.

In this sample, this clonotype turned up a few times. The chain carries TRBV7-9 and TRBJ2-3; TRBD2 agrees at 12 bases. CDR3 length: 15 amino acids. The junction had 2 bases not matched to a gene; V was cut back by 5 bases and J by 2 bases. The germline V gene encodes CDR1 SEHNR and CDR2 FQNEAQ (reference sequence). The CDR3 DNA sequence: TGTGCCAGCAGCCCTAGCGGGGGGGCCACAGATACGCAGTATTTT. It specifies CASSPSGGATDTQYF.

V is TRBV20-1 and J is TRBJ2-7; TRBD2 might be the D (5 bases). Germline V gene lookup returns CDR1 DFQATT and CDR2 SNEGSKA (reference sequence). CDR3 length equals 12 residues. CDR3 nucleotides: TGCAGCCATGGCGTGGCCGAGGGTGAGCAGTACTTC. Translated, it gives CSHGVAEGEQYF.

This clonotype occurred a few times. This chain links TRBV7-2 with TRBJ1-1, with 7 bases matching TRBD1. V dropped 5 bases and J dropped 5; count of bases not matched to a gene: 14. The CDR3 is made up of 16 amino acids. Germline-derived CDR1 and CDR2 are SGHTA and FQGNSA. CDR3 DNA: TGTGCCAGCAGCCTAAGCGGGAGGGGGCTCTTTACTGAAGCTTTCTTT. The encoded protein is CASSLSGRGLFTEAFF. Full variable domain (outside the CDR3, taken from reference TRBV7-2 and TRBJ1-1): GAGVSQSPSNKVTEKGKDVELRCDPISGHTALYWYRQSLGQGLEFLIYFQGNSAPDKSGLPSDRFSAERTGGSVSTLTIQRTQQEDSAVYLCASSLSGRGLFTEAFFGQGTRLTVV.

The V and J genes are TRBV2 and TRBJ2-5; 9 positions agree with TRBD1. V dropped 3 bases and J dropped 4; count of bases not matched to a gene: 9. The CDR3 runs 16 residues. CDR1 and CDR2 (germline): SNHLY, FYNNEI. The CDR3 loop reads CASSDPGDRAGETQYF. The CDR3 coding sequence is TGTGCCAGCAGTGACCCTGGGGACAGGGCCGGAGAGACCCAGTACTTC.

This clonotype was picked up many times. This chain joins TRBV27 and TRBJ2-7; 9 bases are a match to TRBD2. The germline gives CDR1 MNHEY, CDR2 SMNVEV (reference sequence). V dropped 7 bases and J dropped 0; count of bases not matched to a gene: 16. This CDR3 region has 18 residues. The CDR3 is CASKGVNGLAPHSYEQYF. The CDR3 nucleotides are TGTGCCAGCAAGGGGGTGAATGGACTAGCGCCACACTCCTACGAGCAGTACTTC.

For the CDR3, the DNA is TGTGCCAGCAGCCCCCTGTCTAGCGGAGGCGAGCAGTACTTC. It is translated as CASSPLSSGGEQYF. The chain couples TRBV3-1 to TRBJ2-7; 7 bases are a match to TRBD2. The CDR3 is 14 amino acids. The ends lost 4 bases at V and 6 bases at J; junction bases unmatched: 9. The germline CDR1 and CDR2 sequences are LGHDT and YNNKEL (reference sequence).

This clonotype was counted a few times. The chain links TRBV5-4 to TRBJ2-2; D call uncertain. CDR1 SGHNT and CDR2 YYREEE come from the germline V gene (reference sequence). V was clipped by 4 bases and J by 3 bases, with 7 bases between them. This CDR3 comprises 13 residues. CDR3 loop: CASSLDDTGELFF. The CDR3 DNA sequence: TGTGCCAGCAGCCTGGACGACACCGGGGAGCTGTTTTTT.

This clonotype was found many times. This rearrangement joins TRBV7-6 to TRBJ2-1; tentatively, D is TRBD1 or TRBD2 (6 bases each). The V gene's germline CDR1 is SGHVS and CDR2 FNYEAQ. Trimming pared 5 bases from V and 2 bases from J, leaving 10 bases between. The CDR3 has 14 residues. The CDR3 protein is CASSDGGPYNEQFF. The CDR3, as DNA: TGTGCCAGCAGCGATGGGGGGCCCTACAATGAGCAGTTCTTC. The variable domain in full, completed from reference TRBV7-6 and TRBJ2-1, reads GAGVSQSPRYKVTKRGQDVALRCDPISGHVSLYWYRQALGQGPEFLTYFNYEAQQDKSGLPNDRFSAERPEGSISTLTIQRTEQRDSAMYRCASSDGGPYNEQFFGPGTRLTVL.

The V call is TRBV7-9, the J call TRBJ2-5; no clear D gene. V shed 0 bases and J shed 2 bases, with 10 bases lying between them. CDR3 length equals 15 residues. The germline CDR1 and CDR2 sequences are SEHNR and FQNEAQ (reference sequence). The DNA for the CDR3 is TGTGCCAGCAGCTTAGCGGTTGGCTCGCAAGAGACCCAGTACTTC. Amino acid sequence: CASSLAVGSQETQYF.

The chain couples TRBV9 to TRBJ1-1, with a possible D match to TRBD1 (6 bases). V was cut by 0 bases and J by 3 bases, with 9 bases left in between. CDR1 SGDLS and CDR2 YYNGEE come from the germline V gene. There are 14 residues in the CDR3. The CDR3 nucleotides read TGTGCCAGCAGCGTAGGTGGGGGCGACACTGAAGCTTTCTTT. Protein: CASSVGGGDTEAFF.

This clonotype was seen more than once but under ten times. This chain links TRBV28 with TRBJ1-2; no definite D call. Germline-derived CDR1 and CDR2 are MDHEN and SYDVKM. CDR3 length: 12 amino acids. V was shortened by 5 bases and J by 4 bases, with 8 bases between the two germline ends. The CDR3 protein is CASSPVSYGYTF. In DNA form, the CDR3 reads TGTGCCAGCAGTCCCGTATCCTATGGCTACACCTTC.

This chain joins TRBV19 and TRBJ1-1; 9 bases line up with TRBD1. Unmatched junction bases numbered 6, after V lost 5 bases and J lost 5 bases. The CDR3 sequence is 14 residues long. The V gene's germline CDR1 is LNHDA and CDR2 SQIVND (reference sequence). The CDR3 protein is CASSVLTGGTEAFF. CDR3 in DNA: TGTGCCAGTAGTGTACTGACAGGGGGAACTGAAGCTTTCTTT.

This clonotype was counted only a few times. The genes are TRBV7-2 and TRBJ2-7; 8 bases match TRBD2. The CDR3 contains 14 residues. The germline gives CDR1 SGHTA, CDR2 FQGNSA. The trim removed 5 bases at V and 2 bases at J, leaving 5 bases unmatched. The CDR3 reads CASSAIGGAYEQYF. CDR3 in DNA: TGTGCCAGCAGCGCCATCGGGGGGGCCTACGAGCAGTACTTC.

This clonotype came up a few times. This rearrangement joins TRBV19 to TRBJ2-3; weak D call: TRBD2 (6 bases). The V gene's germline CDR1 is LNHDA and CDR2 SQIVND (reference sequence). The CDR3 contains 15 residues. V dropped 8 bases and J dropped 2 bases, with 17 bases sitting between them. The CDR3 bases are TGTGCCAGTGCCCCGGAGGGGTGGGACACAGATACGCAGTATTTT. Its translation: CASAPEGWDTDTQYF.

This chain links TRBV20-1 with TRBJ2-7; D gene unclear. With 2 bases removed from V and 2 bases from J, the gap between germline ends came to 16 bases. CDR3 size: 15 residues. Germline loops: CDR1 DFQATT, CDR2 SNEGSKA (reference sequence). For the CDR3, the DNA is TGCAGTGCTAGACGTCCGTCCACAGACCCCTACGAGCAGTACTTC. It codes for CSARRPSTDPYEQYF.